The entry below describes one T cell receptor (beta chain). The sample comes from a study of blood T cell repertoires in COVID-19. Assay: immunoSEQ multiplex PCR; the TCRdb copy retains only in-frame clones and omits some. The sample lists roughly 250,000 clones, about 91% seen once, with more than 1% in the top ten. V gave up 5 bases and J gave up 8 bases, with 16 bases separating them. This CDR3 contains 14 residues. The germline V gene encodes CDR1 SGHAT and CDR2 FQNNGV. This clonotype originated in a woman in her 40s with acute COVID-19. The chain couples TRBV11-2 to TRBJ2-4; maybe TRBD2 (6 bases). The specimen sequenced was PBMCs or T cells enriched from blood (not recorded which). CDR3 nucleotide sequence: TGTGCCAGCAGCCAAGCGGGTTGGGGATACATTCAGTACTTC. Translation: CASSQAGWGYIQYF. The entire variable domain, with the rest obtained from reference TRBV11-2 and TRBJ2-4, is as follows: EAGVAQSPRYKIIEKRQSVAFWCNPISGHATLYWYQQILGQGPKLLIQFQNNGVVDDSQLPKDRFSAERLKGVDSTLKIQPAKLEDSAVYLCASSQAGWGYIQYFGAGTRLSVL.